This is a list of T cell receptor beta chains from one sample in a study of blood T cell repertoires in COVID-19. Using immunoSEQ multiplex PCR, the repertoire was profiled, and TCRdb retains in-frame clones only, with some absent. The repertoire holds a few hundred thousand clones, with about nine tenths as singletons. The specimen was PBMCs or T cells enriched from blood (not recorded which). The receptors derive from a woman in her thirties who had recovered from COVID-19. The CDR3 runs from the conserved cysteine through the conserved F or W. The D gene is left open where the match is weak. Size is stated for part of the rows, as once, few or many counts, or as a class when the clone is expanded.

j_call cdr3_length v_call d_call clone_size cdr3_aa cdr3_nt
TRBJ1-1 14 TRBV30 - - CAWNRDSIGTEAFF TGTGCCTGGAACCGGGACTCCATCGGTACTGAAGCTTTCTTT
TRBJ2-7 13 TRBV18 TRBD1 once CASSDDRGHEQYF TGTGCCAGCTCAGATGACAGGGGACACGAGCAGTACTTC
TRBJ2-1 15 TRBV7-9 - few CASSLAQGHNNEQFF TGTGCCAGCAGCTTAGCCCAGGGACATAACAATGAGCAGTTCTTC
TRBJ2-2 17 TRBV28 TRBD2 once CASQVIAGGANTGELFF TGTGCCAGCCAAGTTATAGCGGGAGGGGCGAACACCGGGGAGCTGTTTTTT
TRBJ1-1 12 TRBV12-3/TRBV12-4 - - CASSLVESEAFF TGTGCCAGCAGTTTAGTAGAGTCTGAAGCTTTCTTT
TRBJ1-3 19 TRBV15 TRBD1 - CATSRGARRQGLSGNTIYF TGTGCCACCAGCAGAGGGGCCCGGAGACAGGGACTCTCTGGAAACACCATATATTTT
TRBJ1-6 15 TRBV7-6 - - CASSEEGQPNSPLHF TGTGCCAGCAGCGAAGAAGGACAGCCAAATTCACCCCTCCACTTT
TRBJ2-2 14 TRBV6-1 - - CASSEDRSTGELFF TGTGCCAGCAGTGAAGACAGATCTACCGGGGAGCTGTTTTTT
TRBJ1-1 17 TRBV27 TRBD1 - CASSPRPVTGANTEAFF TGTGCCAGCAGTCCCAGGCCCGTGACAGGGGCGAACACTGAAGCTTTCTTT
TRBJ1-3 17 TRBV12-5 - - CASGLMRQPLSGNTIYF TGTGCTAGTGGTTTAATGCGACAGCCTCTCTCTGGAAACACCATATATTTT
TRBJ2-5 17 TRBV19 TRBD2 - CASSIDMSGSRQETQYF TGTGCCAGTAGTATAGATATGAGCGGGAGTCGACAAGAGACCCAGTACTTC
TRBJ1-1 12 TRBV19 - - CASSISITEAFF TGTGCCAGTAGTATTAGTATCACTGAAGCTTTCTTT
TRBJ1-1 16 TRBV19 TRBD1 - CATKSLPGQGRTEAFF TGTGCCACCAAATCTCTCCCGGGACAGGGAAGGACTGAAGCTTTCTTT
TRBJ1-2 15 TRBV27 TRBD1 - CASSPLDRAGYGYTF TGTGCCAGCAGTCCATTGGACAGGGCCGGCTATGGCTACACCTTC
TRBJ2-3 17 TRBV27 - - CASSYRGWGAPTDTQYF TGTGCCAGCAGTTACCGCGGATGGGGAGCGCCCACAGATACGCAGTATTTT
TRBJ2-3 18 TRBV19 TRBD1 - CARVPDRGLCGSTDTQYF TGTGCCCGGGTACCGGACAGGGGGCTTTGTGGTAGCACAGATACGCAGTATTTT
TRBJ1-1 13 TRBV6-1 - - CASSEFFYTEAFF TGTGCCAGCAGTGAATTTTTCTACACTGAAGCTTTCTTT
TRBJ2-1 16 TRBV2 - - CASSRPGGLTYNEQFF TGTGCCAGCAGCCGTCCGGGGGGCCTTACCTACAATGAGCAGTTCTTC
TRBJ1-1 14 TRBV3-1/TRBV3-2 - - CASSQLRVGTEAFF TGTGCCAGCAGCCAACTCAGGGTGGGGACTGAAGCTTTCTTT
TRBJ1-6 16 TRBV4-3 - - CASSQAREMHNSPLHF TGCGCCAGCAGCCAAGCCCGAGAAATGCATAATTCACCCCTCCACTTT
TRBJ2-6 17 TRBV7-8 TRBD1 - CASNEWDRGPGANVLTF TGTGCCAGCAACGAATGGGACAGGGGGCCTGGGGCCAACGTCCTGACTTTC
TRBJ2-2 14 TRBV19 - - CASRGWQGSGELFF TGTGCCAGTAGGGGATGGCAGGGAAGCGGGGAGCTGTTTTTT
TRBJ2-7 13 TRBV30 - - CAWSPYRVGEQYF TGTGCCTGGAGTCCATACAGGGTGGGCGAGCAGTACTTC
TRBJ2-5 14 TRBV6-5 TRBD2 - CASSRGRVRGTQYF TGTGCCAGCTCGCGCGGGAGGGTCCGGGGGACCCAGTACTTC
TRBJ1-5 14 TRBV29-1 - - CSVVEDSRNQPQHF TGCAGCGTCGTGGAGGACAGTCGCAATCAGCCCCAGCATTTT
TRBJ2-6 16 TRBV27 - once CASSLSRNSGANVLTF TGTGCCAGCAGTTTATCGCGGAACTCTGGGGCCAACGTCCTGACTTTC
TRBJ1-1 14 TRBV7-2 - once CASSEAAGRTEAFF TGTGCCAGCAGCGAGGCCGCAGGGCGGACTGAAGCTTTCTTT
TRBJ2-5 15 TRBV2 - once CASSDWPIPSETQYF TGTGCCAGCAGTGATTGGCCGATTCCCTCAGAGACCCAGTACTTC
TRBJ2-1 14 TRBV4-3 - - CASSQDPSYNEQFF TGCGCCAGCAGCCAAGATCCGAGCTACAATGAGCAGTTCTTC
TRBJ1-6 13 TRBV7-8 - - CASSLELPRPLHF TGTGCCAGCAGCTTAGAGCTGCCCCGACCCCTCCACTTT
TRBJ2-7 14 TRBV7-6 - - CASSLARQSYEQYF TGTGCCAGCAGCTTAGCGAGACAAAGCTACGAGCAGTACTTC
TRBJ2-2 17 TRBV9 - - CASSAIWGGLNTGELFF TGTGCCAGCAGCGCCATTTGGGGCGGCCTAAACACCGGGGAGCTGTTTTTT
TRBJ1-1 13 TRBV6-5 - - CASSLDTGTRAFF TGTGCCAGCAGTTTAGATACGGGGACAAGGGCTTTCTTT
TRBJ2-7 17 TRBV28 TRBD1 - CASSPPPPGTGTYEQYF TGTGCCAGCAGCCCCCCCCCTCCCGGGACAGGGACCTACGAGCAGTACTTC
TRBJ1-1 15 TRBV7-2 - - CASSLEGLKNTEAFF TGTGCCAGCAGCTTAGAGGGGTTGAAGAACACTGAAGCTTTCTTT
TRBJ1-5 16 TRBV18 - - CASSPWGRNRNQPQHF TGTGCCAGCTCACCTTGGGGGCGAAATCGCAATCAGCCCCAGCATTTT
TRBJ2-5 18 TRBV4-2 TRBD2 - CASSRGTSGGARQETQYF TGTGCCAGCAGCCGAGGGACTAGCGGGGGGGCCAGGCAAGAGACCCAGTACTTC
TRBJ1-2 17 TRBV23-1 TRBD1 - CASSQSDRAEKNYGYTF TGCGCCAGCAGTCAATCGGACAGGGCAGAGAAAAACTATGGCTACACCTTC
TRBJ2-7 13 TRBV28 - - CASSWTGAYEQYF TGTGCCAGCAGTTGGACGGGAGCCTACGAGCAGTACTTC